The sequence of this T cell receptor (beta chain) was determined in a study of T cells in localized non-small cell lung cancer. Study findings and constraints: Only one tumor region was sequenced, so heterogeneity remains possible. Within adjacent lung there appeared a median approximately 60 of the top 100 tumor clones. Maximal T cell clonality occurred in uninvolved adjacent lung, with tumor ranking below it.

As for this clone: Its antigen is not known.

The data were produced by immunoSEQ multiplex PCR, yet TCRdb's version contains in-frame clones alone and is incomplete. The data contain 20,000 to 30,000 clones, around 90% of them singletons. The CDR3 is 14 residues long. Deletions cut 8 bases from V and 7 bases from J, with 17 bases between. Germline CDR1 MNHEY, CDR2 SVGAGI. The source is a female donor over 55 with stage II squamous cell lung carcinoma. This sequence joins TRBV6-5 and TRBJ2-2, with no clear D. The specimen was peripheral blood, collected before any cancer treatment. The CDR3 loop is CASFTIRRNGELFF. CDR3 bases: TGTGCCAGCTTTACCATCCGACGTAACGGGGAGCTGTTTTTT.